What follows are 13 T cell receptor beta chains derived from one specimen sequenced in a study of monozygotic twins with inflammatory bowel disease. No DNA is given; TCRdb re-called the 5' RACE reads and lists each CDR3 protein once. This sample contains about 93,000 distinct CDR3 sequences. Source material: blood. The origin of the receptors is a human donor with ulcerative colitis or Crohn's disease, or a healthy co-twin of an affected twin (not recorded which).

This rearrangement joins TRBV2 to TRBJ2-6. The CDR3 consists of 15 residues. Germline CDR1 SNHLY, CDR2 FYNNEI. The CDR3 reads CASIGRSSGANVLTF.

The V and J genes are TRBV12-3 or TRBV12-4 and TRBJ2-2. The CDR3 runs to 13 residues. The CDR3 sequence: CASSLSWGGELFF.

V and J are TRBV4-2 and TRBJ1-3; TCRdb selects TRBD1, and the lack of DNA leaves this call unchecked. This CDR3 contains 16 residues. CDR1 is LGHNA and CDR2 is YNFKEQ in the germline V gene. The CDR3 protein is CASSQRTGSSGNTIYF.

V and J are TRBV28 and TRBJ2-5; with no DNA, the TCRdb D assignment of TRBD1 cannot be verified. The germline V gene has CDR1 MDHEN and CDR2 SYDVKM. The CDR3 consists of 16 residues. CDR3 sequence reads: CASSLRTLGRRETQYF.

The chain employs TRBV4-1 and TRBJ2-5; the D call from TCRdb, TRBD2, cannot be confirmed without DNA. The CDR3 sequence is 19 residues long. Per the germline V gene, CDR1 is MGHRA and CDR2 is YSYEKL. CDR3 sequence reads: CASSLGGLAGAGYQETQYF.

This chain joins TRBV7-2 and TRBJ2-2. This CDR3 has 15 amino acids. The germline V gene encodes CDR1 SGHTA and CDR2 FQGNSA. The CDR3 sequence is CASSTDYSNTGELFF.

This rearrangement joins TRBV6-1 to TRBJ2-5. This CDR3 spans 12 amino acids. The germline V gene has CDR1 MNHNS and CDR2 SASEGT. CDR3 residues: CASSGLGETQYF.

The gene calls are TRBV5-1 and TRBJ2-7. The germline V gene encodes CDR1 SGHRS and CDR2 YFSETQ. The CDR3 contains 14 residues. CDR3 region: CASSNLRTAREQYF.

This chain connects TRBV6-5 to TRBJ1-3. The germline CDR1 and CDR2 sequences are MNHEY and SVGAGI. CDR3 size: 18 residues. CDR3 amino acids: CASSSEGGFGSSGNTIYF.

V gene TRBV20-1 combines with J gene TRBJ2-1; no DNA is available, so the TRBD2 call from TCRdb remains unchecked. The CDR3 length is 14 residues. Germline lookup yields CDR1 DFQATT and CDR2 SNEGSKA (reference sequence). The CDR3 sequence: CSALGLAGLNEQFF.

The V call is TRBV29-1, the J call TRBJ1-5; TCRdb indicates TRBD1, and absent DNA this call remains unverified. This CDR3 comprises 13 residues. Looked up from germline, CDR1 is SQVTM and CDR2 is ANQGSEA. The CDR3 protein is CSVREQGGQPQHF. Supplemented by reference TRBV29-1 and TRBJ1-5, the full variable domain reads SAVISQKPSRDICQRGTSLTIQCQVDSQVTMMFWYRQQPGQSLTLIATANQGSEATYESGFVIDKFPISRPNLTFSTLTVSNMSPEDSSIYLCSVREQGGQPQHFGDGTRLSIL.

The chain links TRBV20-1 to TRBJ2-6; TCRdb's D call, TRBD1, is unchecked because there is no DNA. This CDR3 has 16 residues. Germline CDR1 is DFQATT and CDR2 is SNEGSKA (reference sequence). CDR3 loop: CSARGGSLRGANVLTF.

The V gene is TRBV7-2, the J gene TRBJ2-7; TCRdb picks TRBD2, but there is no DNA to check that call. Per the germline V gene, CDR1 is SGHTA and CDR2 is FQGNSA. CDR3 length: 15 amino acids. The CDR3 sequence is CASSLGTSSNYEQYF.